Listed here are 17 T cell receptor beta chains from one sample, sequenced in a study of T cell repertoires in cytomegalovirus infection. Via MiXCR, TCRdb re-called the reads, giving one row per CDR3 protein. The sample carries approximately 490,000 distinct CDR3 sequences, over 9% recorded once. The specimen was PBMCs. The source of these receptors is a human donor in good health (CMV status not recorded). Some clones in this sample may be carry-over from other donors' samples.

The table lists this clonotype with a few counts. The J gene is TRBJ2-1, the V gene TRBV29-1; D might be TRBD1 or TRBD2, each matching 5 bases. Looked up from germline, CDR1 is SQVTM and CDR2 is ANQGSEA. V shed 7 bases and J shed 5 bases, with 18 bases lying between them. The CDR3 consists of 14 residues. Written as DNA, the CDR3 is TGCAGCGGCGCCAGGATGGGGCGGGACAATGAGCAGTTCTTC. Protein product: CSGARMGRDNEQFF.

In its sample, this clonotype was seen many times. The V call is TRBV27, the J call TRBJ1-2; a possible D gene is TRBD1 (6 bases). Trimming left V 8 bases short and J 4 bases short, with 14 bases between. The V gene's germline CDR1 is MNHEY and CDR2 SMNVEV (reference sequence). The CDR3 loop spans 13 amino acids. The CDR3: CASCPGGSYGYTF. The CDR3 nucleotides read TGTGCCAGCTGCCCCGGGGGCAGCTATGGCTACACCTTC.

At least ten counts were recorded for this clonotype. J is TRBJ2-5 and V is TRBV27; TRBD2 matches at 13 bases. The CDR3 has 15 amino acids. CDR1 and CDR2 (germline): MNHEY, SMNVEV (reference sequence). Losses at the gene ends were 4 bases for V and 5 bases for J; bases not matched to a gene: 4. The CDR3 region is CASSYGLAGDETQYF. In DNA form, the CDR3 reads TGTGCCAGCAGTTACGGACTAGCGGGGGACGAGACCCAGTACTTC.

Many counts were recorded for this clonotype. CDR3 in amino acids: CAIRVEGTNVLTF. DNA for the CDR3: TGCGCCATCAGGGTGGAGGGGACCAACGTCCTGACTTTC. The V call is TRBV5-1, the J call TRBJ2-6, with D perhaps matching TRBD2 (6 bases). Germline V gene sequence: CDR1 SGHRS, CDR2 YFSETQ. CDR3 length: 13 residues. V was cut by 9 bases and J by 8 bases, with 15 bases left in between. Full variable domain (outside the CDR3, taken from reference TRBV5-1 and TRBJ2-6): KAGVTQTPRYLIKTRGQQVTLSCSPISGHRSVSWYQQTPGQGLQFLFEYFSETQRNKGNFPGRFSGRQFSNSRSEMNVSTLELGDSALYLCAIRVEGTNVLTFGAGSRLTVL.

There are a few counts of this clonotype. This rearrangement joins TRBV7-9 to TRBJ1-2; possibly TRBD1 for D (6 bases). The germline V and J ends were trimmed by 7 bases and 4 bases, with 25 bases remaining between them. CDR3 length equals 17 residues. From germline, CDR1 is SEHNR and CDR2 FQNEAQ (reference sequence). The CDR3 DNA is TGTGCCAGCACCATCCAATTGGGGGCCCCAGCGGGCTATGGCTACACCTTC. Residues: CASTIQLGAPAGYGYTF. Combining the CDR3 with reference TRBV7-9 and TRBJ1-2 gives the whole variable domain DTGVSQNPRHKITKRGQNVTFRCDPISEHNRLYWYRQTLGQGPEFLTYFQNEAQLEKSRLLSDRFSAERPKGSFSTLEIQRTEQGDSAMYLCASTIQLGAPAGYGYTFGSGTRLTVV.

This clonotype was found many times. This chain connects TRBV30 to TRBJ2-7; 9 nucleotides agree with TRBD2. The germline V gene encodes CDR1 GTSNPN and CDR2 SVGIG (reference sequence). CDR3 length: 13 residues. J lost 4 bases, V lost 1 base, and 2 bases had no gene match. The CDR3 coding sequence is TGTGCCTGGAGTGCGGCGGGAGGGTACGAGCAGTACTTC. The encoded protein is CAWSAAGGYEQYF.

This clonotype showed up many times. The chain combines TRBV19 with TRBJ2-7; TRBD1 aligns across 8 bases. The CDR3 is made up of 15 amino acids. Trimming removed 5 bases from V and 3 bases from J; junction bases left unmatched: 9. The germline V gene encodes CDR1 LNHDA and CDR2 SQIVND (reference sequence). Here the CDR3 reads CASSFGVGQVYEQYF. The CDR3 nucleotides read TGTGCCAGTAGTTTTGGAGTGGGACAGGTCTACGAGCAGTACTTC.

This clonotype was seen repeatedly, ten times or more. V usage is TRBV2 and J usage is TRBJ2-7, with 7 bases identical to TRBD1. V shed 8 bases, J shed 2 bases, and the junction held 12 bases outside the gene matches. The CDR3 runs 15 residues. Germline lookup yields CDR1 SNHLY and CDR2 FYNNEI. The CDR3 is CASGFKTGSTYEQYF. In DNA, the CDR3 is TGTGCCAGCGGCTTCAAGACAGGGAGTACCTACGAGCAGTACTTC.

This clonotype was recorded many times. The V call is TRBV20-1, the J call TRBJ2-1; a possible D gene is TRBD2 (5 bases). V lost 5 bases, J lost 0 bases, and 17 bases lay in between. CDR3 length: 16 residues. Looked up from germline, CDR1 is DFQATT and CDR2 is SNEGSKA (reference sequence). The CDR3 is CSADPRGLSSYNEQFF. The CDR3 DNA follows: TGCAGTGCTGACCCCCGAGGGTTGAGCTCCTACAATGAGCAGTTCTTC.

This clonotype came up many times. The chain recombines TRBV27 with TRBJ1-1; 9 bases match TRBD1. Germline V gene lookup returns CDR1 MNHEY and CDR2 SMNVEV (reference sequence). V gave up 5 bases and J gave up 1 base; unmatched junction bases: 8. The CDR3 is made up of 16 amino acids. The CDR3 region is CASSQFRDRENTEAFF. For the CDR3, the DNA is TGTGCCAGCAGTCAATTCCGGGACAGGGAGAACACTGAAGCTTTCTTT.

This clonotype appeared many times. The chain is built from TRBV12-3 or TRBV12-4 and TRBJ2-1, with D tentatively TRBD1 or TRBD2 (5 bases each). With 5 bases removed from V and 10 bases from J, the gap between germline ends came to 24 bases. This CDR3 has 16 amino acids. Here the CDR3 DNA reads TGTGCCAGCAGTCCTAGCCCGGCTCAGGGTCCTCACGAGCAGTTCTTC. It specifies CASSPSPAQGPHEQFF.

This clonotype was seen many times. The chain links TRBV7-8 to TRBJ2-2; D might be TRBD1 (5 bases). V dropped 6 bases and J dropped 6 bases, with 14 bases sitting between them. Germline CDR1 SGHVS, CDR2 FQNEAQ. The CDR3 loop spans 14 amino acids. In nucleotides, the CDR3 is TGTGCCAGCAGGCGGACAAGGTTGGCCGGGGAGCTGTTTTTT. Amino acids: CASRRTRLAGELFF.

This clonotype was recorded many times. The CDR3 loop is CASSLARGRYSNQPQHF. In DNA, the CDR3 is TGTGCCAGCAGCTTAGCGCGAGGGAGGTATAGCAATCAGCCCCAGCATTTT. This chain links TRBV7-6 with TRBJ1-5; D not certain. The CDR3 spans 17 residues. V lost 0 bases, J lost 0 bases, and 12 bases lay in between. Germline CDR1 reads SGHVS; CDR2 reads FNYEAQ.

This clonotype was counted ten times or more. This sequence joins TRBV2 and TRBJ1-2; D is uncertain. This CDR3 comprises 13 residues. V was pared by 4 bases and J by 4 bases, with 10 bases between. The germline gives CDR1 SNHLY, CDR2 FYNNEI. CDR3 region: CASSGRSSYGYTF. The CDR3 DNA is TGTGCCAGCAGTGGGAGGAGCTCCTATGGCTACACCTTC.

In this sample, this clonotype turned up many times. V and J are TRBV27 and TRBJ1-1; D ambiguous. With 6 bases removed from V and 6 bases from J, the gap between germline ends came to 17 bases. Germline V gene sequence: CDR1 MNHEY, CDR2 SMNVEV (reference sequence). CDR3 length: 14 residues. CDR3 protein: CASRREGRGAEAFF. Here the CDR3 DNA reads TGTGCCAGCAGGAGAGAAGGGCGCGGCGCTGAAGCTTTCTTT.

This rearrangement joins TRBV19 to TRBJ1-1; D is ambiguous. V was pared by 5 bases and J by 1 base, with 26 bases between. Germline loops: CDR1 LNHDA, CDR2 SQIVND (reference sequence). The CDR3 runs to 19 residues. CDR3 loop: CASSPPRTAVLDPNTEAFF. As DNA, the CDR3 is TGTGCCAGTAGTCCTCCTCGAACGGCAGTCCTTGACCCGAACACTGAAGCTTTCTTT.

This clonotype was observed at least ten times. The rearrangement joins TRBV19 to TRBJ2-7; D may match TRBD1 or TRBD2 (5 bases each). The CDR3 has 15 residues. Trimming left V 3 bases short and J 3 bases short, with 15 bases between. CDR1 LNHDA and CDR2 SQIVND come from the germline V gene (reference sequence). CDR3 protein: CASSIGAGVRYEQYF. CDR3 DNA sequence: TGTGCCAGTAGTATCGGGGCAGGAGTTCGCTACGAGCAGTACTTC.